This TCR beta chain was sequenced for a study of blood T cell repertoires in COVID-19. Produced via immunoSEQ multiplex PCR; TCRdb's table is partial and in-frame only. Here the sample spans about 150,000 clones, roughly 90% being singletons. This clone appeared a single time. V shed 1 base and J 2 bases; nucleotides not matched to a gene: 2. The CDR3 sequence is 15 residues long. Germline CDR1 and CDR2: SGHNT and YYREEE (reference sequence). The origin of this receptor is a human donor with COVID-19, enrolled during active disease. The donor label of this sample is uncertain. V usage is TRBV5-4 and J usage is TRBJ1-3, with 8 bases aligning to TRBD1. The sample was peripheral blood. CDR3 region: CASSLKQGAGNTIYF. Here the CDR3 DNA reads TGTGCCAGCAGCTTGAAACAGGGGGCTGGAAACACCATATATTTT.